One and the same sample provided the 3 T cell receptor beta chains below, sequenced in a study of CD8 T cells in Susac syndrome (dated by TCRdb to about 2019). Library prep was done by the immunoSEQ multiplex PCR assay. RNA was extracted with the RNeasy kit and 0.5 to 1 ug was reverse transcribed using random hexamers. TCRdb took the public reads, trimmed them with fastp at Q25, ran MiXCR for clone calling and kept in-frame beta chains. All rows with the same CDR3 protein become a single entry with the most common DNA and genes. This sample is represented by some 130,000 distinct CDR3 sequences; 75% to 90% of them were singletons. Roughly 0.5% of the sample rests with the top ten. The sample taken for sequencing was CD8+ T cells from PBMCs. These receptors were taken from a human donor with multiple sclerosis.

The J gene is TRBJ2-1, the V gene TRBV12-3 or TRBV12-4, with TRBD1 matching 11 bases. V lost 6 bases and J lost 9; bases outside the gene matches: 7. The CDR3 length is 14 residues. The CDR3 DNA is TGTGCCAGCAGCGTGGGACAGGGGGGGGTTGAGCAGTTCTTC. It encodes CASSVGQGGVEQFF.

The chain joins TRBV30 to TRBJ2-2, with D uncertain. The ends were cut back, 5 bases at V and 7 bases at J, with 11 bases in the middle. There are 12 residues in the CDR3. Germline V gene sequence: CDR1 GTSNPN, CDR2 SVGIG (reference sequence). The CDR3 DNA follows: TGTGCCTGGCGGTCTTTTTTCGGGGAGCTGTTTTTT. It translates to CAWRSFFGELFF.

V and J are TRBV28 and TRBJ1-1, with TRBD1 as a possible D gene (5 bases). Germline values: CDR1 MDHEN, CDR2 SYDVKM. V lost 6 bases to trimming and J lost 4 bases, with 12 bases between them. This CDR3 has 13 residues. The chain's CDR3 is CASRYTGGTEAFF. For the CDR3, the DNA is TGTGCCAGCAGGTACACAGGCGGCACTGAAGCTTTCTTT.